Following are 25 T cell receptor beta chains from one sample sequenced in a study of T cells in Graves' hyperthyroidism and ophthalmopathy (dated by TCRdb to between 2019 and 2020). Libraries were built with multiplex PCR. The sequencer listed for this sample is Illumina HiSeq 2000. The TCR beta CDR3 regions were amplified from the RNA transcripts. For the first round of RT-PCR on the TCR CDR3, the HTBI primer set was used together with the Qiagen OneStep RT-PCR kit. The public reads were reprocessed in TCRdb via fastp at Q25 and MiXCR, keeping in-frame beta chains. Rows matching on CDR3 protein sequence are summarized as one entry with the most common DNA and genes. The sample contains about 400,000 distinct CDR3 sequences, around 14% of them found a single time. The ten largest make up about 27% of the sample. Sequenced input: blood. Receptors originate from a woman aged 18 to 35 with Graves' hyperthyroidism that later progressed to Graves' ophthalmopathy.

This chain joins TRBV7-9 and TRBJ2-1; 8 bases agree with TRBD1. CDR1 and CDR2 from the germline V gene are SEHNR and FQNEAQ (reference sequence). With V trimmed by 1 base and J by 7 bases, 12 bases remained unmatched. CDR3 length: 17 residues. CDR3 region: CASSLDRTGKGVNEQFF. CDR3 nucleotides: TGTGCCAGCAGCTTAGACAGGACAGGGAAGGGGGTTAATGAGCAGTTCTTC. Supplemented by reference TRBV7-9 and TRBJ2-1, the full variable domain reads DTGVSQNPRHKITKRGQNVTFRCDPISEHNRLYWYRQTLGQGPEFLTYFQNEAQLEKSRLLSDRFSAERPKGSFSTLEIQRTEQGDSAMYLCASSLDRTGKGVNEQFFGPGTRLTVL.

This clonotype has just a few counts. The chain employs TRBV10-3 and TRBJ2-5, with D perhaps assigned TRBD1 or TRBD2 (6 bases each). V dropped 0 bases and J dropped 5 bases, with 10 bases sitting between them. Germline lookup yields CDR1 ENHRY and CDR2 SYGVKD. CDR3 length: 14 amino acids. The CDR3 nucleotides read TGTGCCATCAGTGAGTCGGGGGGCCGGGAGACCCAGTACTTC. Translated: CAISESGGRETQYF.

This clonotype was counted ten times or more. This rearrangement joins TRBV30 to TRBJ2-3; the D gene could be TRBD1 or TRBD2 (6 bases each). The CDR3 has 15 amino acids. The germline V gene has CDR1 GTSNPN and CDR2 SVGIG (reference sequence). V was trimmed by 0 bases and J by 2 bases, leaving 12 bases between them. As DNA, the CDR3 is TGTGCCTGGAGTGTAGGGGGGACTCTCACAGATACGCAGTATTTT. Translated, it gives CAWSVGGTLTDTQYF.

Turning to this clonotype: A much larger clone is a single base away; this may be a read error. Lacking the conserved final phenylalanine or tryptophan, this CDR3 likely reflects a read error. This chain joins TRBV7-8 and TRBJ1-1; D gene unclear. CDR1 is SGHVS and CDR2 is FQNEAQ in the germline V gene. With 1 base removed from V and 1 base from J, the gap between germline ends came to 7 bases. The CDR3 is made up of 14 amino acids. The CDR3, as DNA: TGTGCCAGCAGCTTAGGTGCACAGAACACTGAAGCTTTCTCT. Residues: CASSLGAQNTEAFS.

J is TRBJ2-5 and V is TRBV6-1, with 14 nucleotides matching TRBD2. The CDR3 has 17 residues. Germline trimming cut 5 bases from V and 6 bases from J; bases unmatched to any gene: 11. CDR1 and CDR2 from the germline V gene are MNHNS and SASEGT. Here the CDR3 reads CASSRKTSGRAGQTQYF. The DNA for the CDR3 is TGTGCCAGCAGTCGGAAGACTAGCGGGAGGGCCGGGCAGACCCAGTACTTC.

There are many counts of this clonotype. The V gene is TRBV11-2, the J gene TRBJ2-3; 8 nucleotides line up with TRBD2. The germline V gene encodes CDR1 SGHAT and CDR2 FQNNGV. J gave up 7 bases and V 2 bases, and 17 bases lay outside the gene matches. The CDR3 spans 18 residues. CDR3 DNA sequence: TGTGCCAGCAGCTTAACGGGGTCGTCCGGGACTAGTAGGCATACGCAGTATTTT. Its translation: CASSLTGSSGTSRHTQYF.

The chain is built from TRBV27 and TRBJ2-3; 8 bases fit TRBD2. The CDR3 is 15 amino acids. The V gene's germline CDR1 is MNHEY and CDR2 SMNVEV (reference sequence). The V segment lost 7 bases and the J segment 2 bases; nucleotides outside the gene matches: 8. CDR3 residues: CASTPGGGYTDTQYF. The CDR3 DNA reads TGTGCCAGCACTCCGGGGGGGGGATACACAGATACGCAGTATTTT.

In DNA form, the CDR3 reads TGCAGTGCCATCTACAATGAGCAGTACTTC. As protein: CSAIYNEQYF. V gene TRBV20-1 combines with J gene TRBJ2-1; no clear D gene. With the DNA end fitting TRBJ2-7 better, the J assignment may be wrong. This CDR3 contains 10 residues. Germline V gives CDR1 DFQATT, CDR2 SNEGSKA (reference sequence).

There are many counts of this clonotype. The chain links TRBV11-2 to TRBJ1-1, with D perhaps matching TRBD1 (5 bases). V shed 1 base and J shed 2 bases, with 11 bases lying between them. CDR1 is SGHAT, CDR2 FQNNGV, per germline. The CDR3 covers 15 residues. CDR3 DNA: TGTGCCAGCAGCTTAGTAGGGACTCTAAACACTGAAGCTTTCTTT. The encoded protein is CASSLVGTLNTEAFF.

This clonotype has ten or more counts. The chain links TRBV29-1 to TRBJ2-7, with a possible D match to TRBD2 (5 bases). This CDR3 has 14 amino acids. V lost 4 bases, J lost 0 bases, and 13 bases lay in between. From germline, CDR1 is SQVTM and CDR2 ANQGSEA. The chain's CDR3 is CSVVVAKSSYEQYF. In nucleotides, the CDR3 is TGCAGCGTTGTGGTAGCGAAAAGCTCCTACGAGCAGTACTTC.

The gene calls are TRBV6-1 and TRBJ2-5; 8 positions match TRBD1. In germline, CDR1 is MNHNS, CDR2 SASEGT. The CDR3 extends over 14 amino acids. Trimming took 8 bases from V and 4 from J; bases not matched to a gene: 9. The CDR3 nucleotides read TGTGCCAGCCGGTTACAGGGGGGAGGAGAGACCCAGTACTTC. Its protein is CASRLQGGGETQYF.

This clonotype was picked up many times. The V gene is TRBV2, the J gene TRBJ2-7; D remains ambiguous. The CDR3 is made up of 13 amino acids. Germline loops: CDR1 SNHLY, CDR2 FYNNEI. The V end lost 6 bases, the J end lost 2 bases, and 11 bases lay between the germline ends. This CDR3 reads CASSDTVAYEQYF. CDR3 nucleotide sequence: TGTGCCAGCAGCGATACGGTAGCCTACGAGCAGTACTTC.

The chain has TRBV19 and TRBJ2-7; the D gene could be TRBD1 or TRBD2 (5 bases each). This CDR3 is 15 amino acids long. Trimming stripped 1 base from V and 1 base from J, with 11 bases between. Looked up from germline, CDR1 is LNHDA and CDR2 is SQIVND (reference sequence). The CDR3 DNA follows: TGTGCCAGTAGTATAGCACGGGGCGCGTCCTACGAGCAGTACTTC. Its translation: CASSIARGASYEQYF.

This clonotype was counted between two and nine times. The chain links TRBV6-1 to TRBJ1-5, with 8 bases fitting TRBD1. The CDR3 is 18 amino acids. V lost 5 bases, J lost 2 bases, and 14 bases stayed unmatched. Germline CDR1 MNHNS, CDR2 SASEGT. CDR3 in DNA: TGTGCCAGCAGTTTTCGACAGGGGTTACGGAGTGGCAATCAGCCCCAGCATTTT. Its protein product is CASSFRQGLRSGNQPQHF.

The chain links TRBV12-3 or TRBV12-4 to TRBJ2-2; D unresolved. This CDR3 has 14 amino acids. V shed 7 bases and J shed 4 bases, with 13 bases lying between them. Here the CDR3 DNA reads TGTGCCAGCACCTCCACGACGGGCACCGGGGAGCTGTTTTTT. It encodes CASTSTTGTGELFF.

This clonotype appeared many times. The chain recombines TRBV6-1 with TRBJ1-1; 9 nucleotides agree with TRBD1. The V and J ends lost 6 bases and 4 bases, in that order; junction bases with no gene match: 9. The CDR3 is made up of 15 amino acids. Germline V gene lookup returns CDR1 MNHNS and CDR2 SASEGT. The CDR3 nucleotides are TGTGCCAGCAGGATGGGACAGGGAGGAGGCACTGAAGCTTTCTTT. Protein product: CASRMGQGGGTEAFF.

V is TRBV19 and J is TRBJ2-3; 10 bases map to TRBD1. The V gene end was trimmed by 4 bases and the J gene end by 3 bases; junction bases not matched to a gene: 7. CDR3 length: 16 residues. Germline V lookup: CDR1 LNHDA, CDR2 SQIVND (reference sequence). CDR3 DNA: TGTGCCAGTAGTACGGGACAGGGGATTTGGACAGATACGCAGTATTTT. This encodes CASSTGQGIWTDTQYF.

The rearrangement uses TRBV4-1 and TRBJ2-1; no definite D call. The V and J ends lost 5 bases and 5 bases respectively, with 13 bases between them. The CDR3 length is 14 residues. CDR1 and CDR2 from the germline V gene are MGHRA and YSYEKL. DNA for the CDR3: TGCGCCAGCAGCTTTGTAGGGCGAAACAATGAGCAGTTCTTC. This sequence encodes CASSFVGRNNEQFF.

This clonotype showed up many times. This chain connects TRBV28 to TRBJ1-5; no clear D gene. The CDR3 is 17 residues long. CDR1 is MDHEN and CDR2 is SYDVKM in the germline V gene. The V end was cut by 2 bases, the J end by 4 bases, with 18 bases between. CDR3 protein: CASSLRVARAGNQPQHF. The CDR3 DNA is TGTGCCAGCAGTTTAAGGGTCGCAAGGGCAGGAAATCAGCCCCAGCATTTT.

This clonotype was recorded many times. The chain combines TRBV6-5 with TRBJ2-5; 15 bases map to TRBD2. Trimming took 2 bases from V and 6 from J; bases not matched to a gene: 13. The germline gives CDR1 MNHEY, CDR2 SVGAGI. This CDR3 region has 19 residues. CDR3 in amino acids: CASSYQIPGLAGGGQTQYF. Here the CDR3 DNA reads TGTGCCAGCAGTTACCAAATCCCGGGACTAGCGGGGGGAGGGCAGACCCAGTACTTC.

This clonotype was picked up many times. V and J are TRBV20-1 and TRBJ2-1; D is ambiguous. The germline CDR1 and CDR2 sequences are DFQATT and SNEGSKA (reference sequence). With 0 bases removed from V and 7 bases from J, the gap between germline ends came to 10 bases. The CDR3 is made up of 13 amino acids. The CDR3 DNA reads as TGCAGTGCTAGAGATCCGCGAAGGAATGAGCAGTTCTTC. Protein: CSARDPRRNEQFF.

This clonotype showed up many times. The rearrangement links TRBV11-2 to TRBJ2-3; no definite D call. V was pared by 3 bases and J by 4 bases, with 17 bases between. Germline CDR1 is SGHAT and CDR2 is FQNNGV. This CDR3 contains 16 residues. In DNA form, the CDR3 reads TGTGCCAGCAGCTTCCCGCTGGCGAGAAGGGCAGATACGCAGTATTTT. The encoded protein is CASSFPLARRADTQYF.

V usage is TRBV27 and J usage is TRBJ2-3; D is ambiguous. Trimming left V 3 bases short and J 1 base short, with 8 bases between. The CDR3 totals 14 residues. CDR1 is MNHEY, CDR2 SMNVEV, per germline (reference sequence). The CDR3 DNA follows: TGTGCCAGCAGTTTTTGGCAGGGCACAGATACGCAGTATTTT. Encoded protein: CASSFWQGTDTQYF.

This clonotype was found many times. Written as DNA, the CDR3 is TGTGCCAGCAGCTTAACCGCATTCGCTAGCGGCTACACCGGGGAGCTGTTTTTT. It specifies CASSLTAFASGYTGELFF. The V gene is TRBV7-2, the J gene TRBJ2-2; 7 bases align to TRBD2. Trimming cost V 2 bases and J 3 bases; bases outside gene matches: 12. Germline loops: CDR1 SGHTA, CDR2 FQGNSA. This CDR3 region has 18 residues.

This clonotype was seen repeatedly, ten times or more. CDR3 sequence (DNA): TGTGCCAGCAGTTTTGGGTCGGCTAGCGGGAGCTTGGGGGAGACCCAGTACTTC. Encoded protein: CASSFGSASGSLGETQYF. The rearrangement joins TRBV12-3 or TRBV12-4 to TRBJ2-5, with 10 bases that match TRBD2. V shed 3 bases, J shed 5 bases, and the junction held 15 bases outside the gene matches. CDR3 length equals 18 residues.